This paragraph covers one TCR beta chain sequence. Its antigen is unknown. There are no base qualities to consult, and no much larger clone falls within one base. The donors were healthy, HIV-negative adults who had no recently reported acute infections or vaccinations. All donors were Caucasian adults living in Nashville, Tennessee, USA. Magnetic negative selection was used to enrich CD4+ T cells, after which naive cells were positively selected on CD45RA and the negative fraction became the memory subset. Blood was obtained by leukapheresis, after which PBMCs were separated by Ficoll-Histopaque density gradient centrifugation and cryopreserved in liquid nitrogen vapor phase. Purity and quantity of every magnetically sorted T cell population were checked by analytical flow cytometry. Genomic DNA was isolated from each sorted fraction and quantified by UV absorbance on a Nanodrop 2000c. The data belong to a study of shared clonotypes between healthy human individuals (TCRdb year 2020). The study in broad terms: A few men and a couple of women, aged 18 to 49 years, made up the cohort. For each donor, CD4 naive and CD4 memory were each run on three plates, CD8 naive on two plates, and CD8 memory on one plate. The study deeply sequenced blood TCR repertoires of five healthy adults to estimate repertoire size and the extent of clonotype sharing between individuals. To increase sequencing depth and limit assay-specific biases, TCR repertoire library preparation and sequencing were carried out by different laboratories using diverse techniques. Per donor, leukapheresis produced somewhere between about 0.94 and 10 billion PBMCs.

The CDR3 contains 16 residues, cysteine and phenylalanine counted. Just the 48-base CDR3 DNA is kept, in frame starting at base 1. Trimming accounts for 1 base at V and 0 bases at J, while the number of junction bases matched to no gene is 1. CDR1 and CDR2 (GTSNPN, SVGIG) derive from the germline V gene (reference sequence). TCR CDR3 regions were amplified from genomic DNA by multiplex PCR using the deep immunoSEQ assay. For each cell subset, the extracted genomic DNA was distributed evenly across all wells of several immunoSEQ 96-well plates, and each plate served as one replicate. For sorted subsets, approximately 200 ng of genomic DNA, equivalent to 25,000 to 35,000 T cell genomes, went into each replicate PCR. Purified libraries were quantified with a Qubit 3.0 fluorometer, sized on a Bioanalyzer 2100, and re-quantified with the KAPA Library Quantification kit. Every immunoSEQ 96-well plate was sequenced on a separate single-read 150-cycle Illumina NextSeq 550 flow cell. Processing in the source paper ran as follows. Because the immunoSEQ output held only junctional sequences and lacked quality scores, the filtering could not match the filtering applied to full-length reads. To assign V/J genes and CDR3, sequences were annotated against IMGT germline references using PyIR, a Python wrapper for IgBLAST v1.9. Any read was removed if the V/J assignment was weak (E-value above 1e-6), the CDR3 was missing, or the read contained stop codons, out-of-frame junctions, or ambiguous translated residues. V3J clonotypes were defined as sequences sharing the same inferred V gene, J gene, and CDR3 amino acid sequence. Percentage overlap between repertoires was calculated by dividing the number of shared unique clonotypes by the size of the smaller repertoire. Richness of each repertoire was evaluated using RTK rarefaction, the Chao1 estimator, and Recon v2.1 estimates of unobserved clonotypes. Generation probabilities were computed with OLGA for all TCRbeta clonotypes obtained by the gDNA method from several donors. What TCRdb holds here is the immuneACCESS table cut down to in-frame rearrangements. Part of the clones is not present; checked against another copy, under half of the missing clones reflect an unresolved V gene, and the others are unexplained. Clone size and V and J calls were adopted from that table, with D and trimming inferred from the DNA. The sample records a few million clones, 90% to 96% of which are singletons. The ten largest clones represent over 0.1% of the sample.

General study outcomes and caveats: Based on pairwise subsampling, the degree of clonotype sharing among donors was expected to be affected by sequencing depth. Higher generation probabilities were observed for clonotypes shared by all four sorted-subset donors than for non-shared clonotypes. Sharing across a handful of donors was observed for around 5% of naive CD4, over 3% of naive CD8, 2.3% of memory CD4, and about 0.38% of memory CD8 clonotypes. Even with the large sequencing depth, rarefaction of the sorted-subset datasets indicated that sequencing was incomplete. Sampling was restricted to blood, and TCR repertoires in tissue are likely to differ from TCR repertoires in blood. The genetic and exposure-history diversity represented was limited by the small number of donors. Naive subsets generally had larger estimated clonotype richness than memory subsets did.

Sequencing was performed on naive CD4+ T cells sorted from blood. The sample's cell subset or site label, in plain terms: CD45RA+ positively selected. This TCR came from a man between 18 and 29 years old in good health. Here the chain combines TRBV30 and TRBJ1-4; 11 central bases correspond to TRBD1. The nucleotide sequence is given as TGTGCCTGGAGTGGGGGACAGGGGGCAACTAATGAAAAACTGTTTTTT. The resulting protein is CAWSGGQGATNEKLFF.